This T cell receptor beta chain was sequenced during a study of regulatory T cells in long-lasting Graves disease. Researchers made TCR beta libraries by using iRepertoire HTBI primers and running Arm-PCR on CDR3 regions. TCRdb analysed the multiplex PCR reads with MiXCR anew, one entry per CDR3 protein. This table has 350,000 to 550,000 distinct CDR3 sequences, 15% to 20% appearing once. Stated time point: newly diagnosed GD, antithyroid drugs for less than 3 months. The TCR library used RNA extracted from PBMCs. The CDR3 is 13 residues long. V dropped 4 bases and J dropped 3 bases, with 7 bases sitting between them. The germline gives CDR1 WSHSY, CDR2 SAAADI. These data are also associated with another study on T cells in Graves' hyperthyroidism and ophthalmopathy.

The TCR was taken from a woman aged 18-29 years with Graves disease. Sequencing used peripheral blood mononuclear cells (PBMCs), obtained at new diagnosis, from a patient treated with antithyroid drugs. The V gene is TRBV10-2, the J gene TRBJ1-5, with D perhaps TRBD1 (6 bases). The CDR3 here is CASSVGANQPQHF. As DNA, the CDR3 is TGCGCCAGCAGTGTGGGGGCCAATCAGCCCCAGCATTTT.